Here is one T cell receptor (beta chain) with its context. The antigen is undetermined. This specimen belongs to a study of TIL therapy for anti-PD-1-resistant metastatic lung cancer. Background on the study: Half of patients were current or former smokers. Median tumor mutation burden was under 1.6 mutations per megabase.

The CDR3 is 15 residues long. The germline CDR1 and CDR2 sequences are SGHAT and FQNNGV. V lost 4 bases and J lost 4, with 11 bases in between. Sequencing used immunoSEQ v3. This table comes from immunoSEQ multiplex PCR, and its TCRdb copy is limited to in-frame clones, with some not included. The sample yields approximately 95,000 clones, roughly two thirds seen once. Time point reported: pre-treatment sample, taken before nivolumab and TIL therapy. Tumor tissue came from excised metastases, mostly pleural nodules or supraclavicular lymph nodes. Stage 4 NSCLC adults joined between 2017 and January 2020. Study results and limitations: Compared with baseline intratumoral T cells, expanded TIL cultures were more clonal and less diverse (roughly 6.3% vs 31%).

The receptor was derived from a person aged 25 to 85 with non-small cell lung cancer. This chain connects TRBV11-2 to TRBJ2-6; D possibly corresponds to TRBD1 (6 bases). This material consisted of tumor tissue, taken at baseline. The CDR3 protein is CASSYTGYGANVLTF. CDR3 in DNA: TGTGCCAGCAGCTACACAGGGTACGGGGCCAACGTCCTGACTTTC.